These T cell receptor beta chains were read from a single sample in a study of stem cell transplantation in POMP-related autoinflammatory disease. TCRdb keeps only in-frame clones here, not all; method: immunoSEQ multiplex PCR. The top ten hold about 0.7% of the sample, which has tens of thousands of clones, roughly 93% seen once. The material was CD4+ T cells from PBMCs, obtained after stem cell transplantation. These receptors all come from a human patient with POMP-related autoinflammation and immune dysregulation (PRAID). Some T cells may be transferred from the graft donor. The CDR3 runs from the conserved cysteine through the conserved F or W. D genes are given only for firm matches. Rows may omit the clone size; those that give it use once, few, many or a size class.

>TRBV27|NA|16|TRBD1|TRBJ2-3
TGTGCCAGCAGTTTTTTATCAGGGGGCAGGATAGATACGCAGTATTTT
CASSFLSGGRIDTQYF
>TRBV12-3/TRBV12-4|NA|13|NA|TRBJ1-5
TGTGCCAGCAGACTTAACAGGTATCAGCCCCAGCATTTT
CASRLNRYQPQHF
>TRBV19|NA|13|NA|TRBJ1-2
TGTGCCAGTAGTAGACTCGGTTCCTATGGCTACACCTTC
CASSRLGSYGYTF
>TRBV27|NA|14|NA|TRBJ1-5
TGTGCCAGCGGTGACAGTCCATGGGATCAGCCCCAGCATTTT
CASGDSPWDQPQHF
>TRBV19|NA|13|NA|TRBJ2-3
TGTGCCAGTAGTATTGGAAGCACAGATACGCAGTATTTT
CASSIGSTDTQYF
>TRBV28|NA|16|NA|TRBJ1-2
TGTGCCAGCAGTTCCCGGGGGCCGCGAAGGGCTTATGGCTACACCTTC
CASSSRGPRRAYGYTF
>TRBV2|NA|13|NA|TRBJ1-4
TGTGCCACCCTTCGCAGCCGGAATGAAAAACTGTTTTTT
CATLRSRNEKLFF
>TRBV19|NA|17|TRBD1|TRBJ1-3
TGTGCCAGTGGGGGGCTGGACAGGGGTTCCTCTGGAAACACCATATATTTT
CASGGLDRGSSGNTIYF
>TRBV5-1|NA|17|TRBD2|TRBJ2-1
TGCGCCAGCAGCTCTGGGCCCAGAGCGGGGGGGCCCGATGAGCAGTTCTTC
CASSSGPRAGGPDEQFF
>TRBV2|NA|14|NA|TRBJ2-7
TGTGCCAGCAGTGAATTGTCAGGAATGTACGAGCAGTACTTC
CASSELSGMYEQYF
>TRBV28|NA|20|TRBD1|TRBJ1-6
TGTGCCAGCAGTTTTGTCCGACAGGGGGCATATTTTTTCTATAATTCACCCCTCCACTTT
CASSFVRQGAYFFYNSPLHF
>TRBV5-1|NA|14|NA|TRBJ2-3
TGCGCCAGCAAACGTGGGGTAAGCACAGATACGCAGTATTTT
CASKRGVSTDTQYF
>TRBV7-9|NA|14|TRBD1|TRBJ2-7
TGTGCCAGCCGACAGGGCCTTTCCTCCTACGAGCAGTACTTC
CASRQGLSSYEQYF
>TRBV5-1|NA|15|NA|TRBJ2-2
TGCGCCAGCAGTCCCTTAGGGATGAACACCGGGGAGCTGTTTTTT
CASSPLGMNTGELFF
>TRBV2|NA|15|TRBD1|TRBJ1-6
TGTGCCAGCAGTGAAAGACAGGGGGCGGAATCACCCCTCCACTTT
CASSERQGAESPLHF
>TRBV14|NA|17|TRBD1|TRBJ2-3
TGTGCCAGCAGCCAACTAAGGGGGACAGGGGGCCCAGATACGCAGTATTTT
CASSQLRGTGGPDTQYF
>TRBV6-5|NA|14|NA|TRBJ2-1
TGTGCCAGCAGTCCGGGGGGCCACAAGGATGAGCAGTTCTTC
CASSPGGHKDEQFF
>TRBV11-2|NA|12|NA|TRBJ2-1
TGTGCCAGCAGCTTAAACAGGGATGAGCAGTTCTTC
CASSLNRDEQFF
>TRBV5-4|NA|16|NA|TRBJ2-5
TGTGCCAGCAGCTTGGACGGACTGTCAGGTCAAGAGACCCAGTACTTC
CASSLDGLSGQETQYF
>TRBV24-1|NA|17|TRBD2|TRBJ2-2
TGTGCCACCAGTGACCGTACTAGCGGTGTAAACACCGGGGAGCTGTTTTTT
CATSDRTSGVNTGELFF
>TRBV7-8|NA|15|NA|TRBJ1-6
TGTGCCAGCAGCTTGGAAGGGACCTCGGGTTCACCCCTCCACTTT
CASSLEGTSGSPLHF
>TRBV28|NA|16|NA|TRBJ1-4
TGTGCCAGCAGTTCAATCCCGGGGCGCCGTAATGAAAAACTGTTTTTT
CASSSIPGRRNEKLFF
>TRBV15|once|15|TRBD1|TRBJ2-5
TGTGCCACCAGCAGGACAGGGGGCGCGGGAGAGACCCAGTACTTC
CATSRTGGAGETQYF
>TRBV3-1/TRBV3-2|NA|15|TRBD1|TRBJ1-4
TGTGCCAGCAGCCCACCCGGGACAGGGGGAGAAAAACTGTTTTTT
CASSPPGTGGEKLFF
>TRBV18|NA|13|TRBD1|TRBJ1-1
TGTGCCAGCTCCCCCCGGGACAGCGGAGAAGCTTTCTTT
CASSPRDSGEAFF
>TRBV11-2|NA|14|NA|TRBJ2-5
TGTGCCAGCAGCTTAGATCCTGTGGAAGAGACCCAGTACTTC
CASSLDPVEETQYF
>TRBV12-3/TRBV12-4|NA|13|NA|TRBJ1-1
TGTGCCAGCAGTTCTGGCCCGAACACTGAAGCTTTCTTT
CASSSGPNTEAFF
>TRBV4-1|NA|17|TRBD1|TRBJ1-6
TGCGCCAGCAGCCAAAGGGACAGTCGCTCCTATAATTCACCCCTCCACTTT
CASSQRDSRSYNSPLHF
>TRBV5-1|few|15|NA|TRBJ1-1
TGCGCCAGCAGCTTGGCGGGGCAGGAGAACACTGAAGCTTTCTTT
CASSLAGQENTEAFF
>TRBV27|once|12|NA|TRBJ2-3
TGTGCCAGCAGTTTTATAGCAGATACGCAGTATTTT
CASSFIADTQYF
>TRBV5-1|NA|15|TRBD1|TRBJ2-5
TGCGCCAGCAGCGTAACAGGGGGCGGCGGAGAGACCCAGTACTTC
CASSVTGGGGETQYF
>TRBV19|NA|16|NA|TRBJ2-1
TGTGCCAGTAGTCCCTGGGTCGGGGGAGGCTACAATGAGCAGTTCTTC
CASSPWVGGGYNEQFF
>TRBV10-3|NA|13|TRBD2|TRBJ2-3
TGTGCCATCGGGACTAGCGGCACAGATACGCAGTATTTT
CAIGTSGTDTQYF
>TRBV5-1|NA|18|TRBD2|TRBJ2-3
TGCGCCAGCAGCTCCGGACTAGCGGGAGGGCCAGGTGGAGATACGCAGTATTTT
CASSSGLAGGPGGDTQYF
>TRBV3-1/TRBV3-2|NA|14|NA|TRBJ2-7
TGTGCCAGCAGCCTCACCGTGGAGGGCTACGAGCAGTACTTC
CASSLTVEGYEQYF
>TRBV5-1|NA|14|NA|TRBJ2-3
TGCGCCAGCAGCTTACGACTAAACACAGATACGCAGTATTTT
CASSLRLNTDTQYF
>TRBV6-5|once|13|NA|TRBJ1-4
TGTGCCAGCAGCAGGACAGTAAATGAAAAACTGTTTTTT
CASSRTVNEKLFF
>TRBV2|NA|15|NA|TRBJ2-3
TGTGCCAGCAGTGAAGTGGGTTTTAGCACAGATACGCAGTATTTT
CASSEVGFSTDTQYF
>TRBV18|NA|15|NA|TRBJ1-1
TGTGCCAGCTCACCAGCCCTGGATCAGAACACTGAAGCTTTCTTT
CASSPALDQNTEAFF
>TRBV14|NA|18|TRBD2|TRBJ2-2
TGTGCCAGCAGCTCGGAGTACTGGGCGGGGGCGAACACCGGGGAGCTGTTTTTT
CASSSEYWAGANTGELFF
>TRBV5-1|NA|14|NA|TRBJ1-2
TGCGCCAGCAGCTTGGGATCAGGCCATGCTGGCTACACCTTC
CASSLGSGHAGYTF
>TRBV11-2|NA|15|TRBD2|TRBJ2-7
TGTGCCAGCAGCTTTCCGACTAGCGGAACCTACGAGCAGTACTTC
CASSFPTSGTYEQYF
>TRBV5-4|NA|14|NA|TRBJ2-7
TGTGCCAGCAGCTTGGCCCACCCAGGTGGCGAGCAGTACTTC
CASSLAHPGGEQYF
>TRBV24-1|NA|12|NA|TRBJ1-5
TGTGCCACCGGCGGAGAAGGTCAGCCCCAGCATTTT
CATGGEGQPQHF
>TRBV5-1|NA|14|NA|TRBJ2-7
TGCGCCAGCAGCTTGGCCGGGACATCCTACGAGCAGTACTTC
CASSLAGTSYEQYF
>TRBV5-5|NA|11|NA|TRBJ2-5
TGTGCCAGCGAGACGGCAGAGACCCAGTACTTC
CASETAETQYF